Here is one TCR beta chain with its context. What it binds is not known. The data belong to a study of T cell responses to AZD1222 COVID-19 vaccine. Unmatched junction bases numbered 10, after V lost 10 bases and J lost 3 bases. Germline V gene sequence: CDR1 MNHEY, CDR2 SVGAGI. The CDR3 consists of 14 residues. Regarding the study as a whole: Possibly, clonal diversity was underestimated; donors were largely white British and included more females. The study found Spike-specific TCR breadth and depth rose after two AZD1222 doses.

TCRdb's copy holds only in-frame clones and misses some; the assay was immunoSEQ multiplex PCR. Here the sample spans approximately 74,000 clones, approximately 82% being singletons. V is TRBV6-5 and J is TRBJ1-1; the match to TRBD1 covers 8 bases. The TCR comes from an adult who received the AZD1222 COVID-19 vaccine. The sample consisted of peripheral blood, taken 28 days after the second AZD1222 dose. The CDR3 DNA reads as TGTGCCATCGCCAGGGGGCGATCAGACACTGAAGCTTTCTTT. This gives the protein CAIARGRSDTEAFF.